The 8 T cell receptor beta chains below all came from one sample that was sequenced in a study of metastatic and nonmetastatic thyroid tumors. Using MiXCR, TCRdb reanalyzed the PCR reads. Of about 25,000 clones in the sample, more than 15% were seen once. No treatment of any kind had been given to any patient before thyroid surgery. The material sequenced was blood. The receptors were gathered from a male donor with papillary thyroid cancer or a benign thyroid nodule (not recorded which). Some clones in this sample may be carry-over from other donors' samples.

The sample holds many counts of this clone. The rearrangement joins TRBV10-2 to TRBJ1-6, with D tentatively TRBD1 (6 bases). CDR3 length: 17 amino acids. V was shortened by 2 bases and J by 4 bases, with 15 bases between the two germline ends. Germline lookup yields CDR1 WSHSY and CDR2 SAAADI. The CDR3 region has the DNA TGCGCCAGCAGTGAGGTGGGGGCAGTGGGATATAATTCACCCCTCCACTTT. This sequence encodes CASSEVGAVGYNSPLHF.

The table lists this clone with a few counts. This chain connects TRBV19 to TRBJ2-1; D is possibly TRBD2 (6 bases). The CDR3 contains 14 residues. V shed 4 bases and J shed 6 bases, with 13 bases lying between them. Germline values: CDR1 LNHDA, CDR2 SQIVND (reference sequence). The CDR3 reads CASSRSGAVNEQFF. The CDR3 DNA reads as TGTGCCAGTAGTAGGTCGGGAGCGGTCAATGAGCAGTTCTTC.

This clone rates as medium-sized. The rearrangement joins TRBV10-1 to TRBJ2-7, with D possibly called TRBD1 or TRBD2 (7 bases each). Trimming shortened V by 2 bases and J by 4 bases, and 9 bases separated the two germline ends. The CDR3 covers 13 residues. Germline V gene data show CDR1 as WNHNN and CDR2 as SYGVQD (reference sequence). The CDR3, as DNA: TGCGCCAGCAGTGAGCAGGGGGGGTACGAGCAGTACTTC. It specifies CASSEQGGYEQYF.

In its sample, this clone is medium-sized. V gene TRBV6-1 combines with J gene TRBJ1-3; no firm D call. The length of the CDR3 is 16 residues. Germline CDR1 reads MNHNS; CDR2 reads SASEGT. Trimming cost V 5 bases and J 8 bases, with 22 bases left between them. The CDR3 loop reads CASSSYREVGRHTIYF. The CDR3 coding sequence is TGTGCCAGCAGTTCCTACCGGGAGGTCGGAAGGCACACCATATATTTT.

This clone has a count of ten or more. This chain links TRBV29-1 with TRBJ1-1; perhaps TRBD1 as D (6 bases). This CDR3 region has 11 residues. Per the germline V gene, CDR1 is SQVTM and CDR2 is ANQGSEA. V was shortened by 4 bases and J by 8 bases, with 11 bases between the two germline ends. The CDR3 loop is CSVVRGVEAFF. The DNA for the CDR3 is TGCAGCGTTGTTAGGGGGGTCGAAGCTTTCTTT.

By its share, this clone is medium-sized (0.01 to 0.1%). The chain recombines TRBV12-3 or TRBV12-4 with TRBJ1-1, with TRBD1 matching over 7 bases. Germline trimming cut 5 bases from V and 5 bases from J; bases unmatched to any gene: 11. The CDR3 is 15 residues long. The CDR3 bases are TGTGCCAGCAGTCACCCCCAGGGGGGAACGACTGAAGCTTTCTTT. Its translation: CASSHPQGGTTEAFF.

The rearrangement uses TRBV2 and TRBJ2-3; 10 positions agree with TRBD2. Losses at the gene ends were 6 bases for V and 1 base for J; bases not matched to a gene: 13. The CDR3 extends over 18 amino acids. Germline CDR1 is SNHLY and CDR2 is FYNNEI. The DNA of the CDR3 is TGTGCCAGCAGCCCCGATCCAGGGCTAGCGGGGGGCACAGATACGCAGTATTTT. This codes for CASSPDPGLAGGTDTQYF. Using reference TRBV2 and TRBJ2-3 for the parts outside the CDR3, the full variable domain is EPEVTQTPSHQVTQMGQEVILRCVPISNHLYFYWYRQILGQKVEFLVSFYNNEISEKSEIFDDQFSVERPDGSNFTLKIRSTKLEDSAMYFCASSPDPGLAGGTDTQYFGPGTRLTVL.

This clone occurred many times. In nucleotides, the CDR3 is TGCAGTGCTAGAGTGGGGGCTAATAACTATGGCTACACCTTC. Amino acids: CSARVGANNYGYTF. The chain joins TRBV20-1 to TRBJ1-2, with D maybe TRBD1 (6 bases). Germline-derived CDR1 and CDR2 are DFQATT and SNEGSKA (reference sequence). V lost 1 base to trimming and J lost 1 base, with 10 bases between them. This CDR3 is built from 14 residues.